Each of the 32 T cell receptor beta chains below was sequenced from the same sample in a study of T cell changes during pregnancy in multiple sclerosis. Method: immunoSEQ multiplex PCR; TCRdb's copy keeps in-frame clones and lacks some. The sample records 73,000 or so clones, roughly 88% being singletons. The specimen was peripheral blood, collected after pregnancy. These receptors all come from a female donor in good health, enrolled as a control in a pregnancy study.

This clone has ten or more counts. The chain joins TRBV5-4 to TRBJ2-1; D gene unclear. Germline assignment: CDR1 SGHNT and CDR2 YYREEE (reference sequence). The ends were cut back, 1 base at V and 5 bases at J, with 10 bases in the middle. There are 14 residues in the CDR3. Here the CDR3 DNA reads TGTGCCAGCAGCTTGATGGAGTTAGACAATGAGCAGTTCTTC. Protein: CASSLMELDNEQFF.

V and J are TRBV6-1 and TRBJ2-7, with D possibly TRBD1 on 6 matching bases. The length of the CDR3 is 18 residues. Germline CDR1 reads MNHNS; CDR2 reads SASEGT. The V and J ends lost 6 bases and 0 bases respectively, with 24 bases between them. The chain's CDR3 is CASREPGTLLPSSYEQYF. The DNA of the CDR3 is TGTGCCAGCAGGGAACCCGGGACATTGCTTCCCAGCTCCTACGAGCAGTACTTC.

The rearrangement links TRBV10-2 to TRBJ1-2, with TRBD1 matching 7 bases. The CDR3 extends over 15 amino acids. Germline V gives CDR1 WSHSY, CDR2 SAAADI. V was clipped by 6 bases and J by 1 base; unmatched bases: 8. The CDR3 bases are TGCGCCAGCAGGGACACCGCAGGGGGTAACTATGGCTACACCTTC. Amino acids: CASRDTAGGNYGYTF.

The genes are TRBV5-1 and TRBJ2-3; maybe TRBD2 (6 bases). The CDR3 runs to 20 residues. Per germline, CDR1 SGHRS and CDR2 YFSETQ. Trimming stripped 0 bases from V and 0 bases from J, with 23 bases between. This chain's CDR3 is CASSLEGSAGHQRSTDTQYF. The CDR3 coding sequence is TGCGCCAGCAGCTTGGAAGGCTCAGCGGGTCATCAGCGGAGCACAGATACGCAGTATTTT.

The chain combines TRBV6-6 with TRBJ2-7, with TRBD2 matching over 7 bases. CDR1 and CDR2 from the germline V gene are MNHNY and SVGAGI (reference sequence). The CDR3 loop spans 15 amino acids. J was trimmed by 3 bases and V by 0 bases; bases with no gene match: 5. CDR3 in DNA: TGTGCCAGCAGTTACTCCGGCCGGACTAGCTACGAGCAGTACTTC. Translating gives CASSYSGRTSYEQYF.

The V gene is TRBV27, the J gene TRBJ1-5; TRBD1 agrees at 7 bases. CDR1 and CDR2 (germline): MNHEY, SMNVEV (reference sequence). The ends lost 0 bases at V and 5 bases at J; junction bases unmatched: 10. The CDR3 is made up of 17 amino acids. This CDR3 is CASSLSAPRQGDQPQHF. For the CDR3, the DNA is TGTGCCAGCAGTTTATCTGCCCCAAGACAGGGTGATCAGCCCCAGCATTTT.

The V and J genes are TRBV29-1 and TRBJ2-3; D gene unclear. The CDR3 spans 10 residues. Between the trimmed V and J ends, which lost 4 bases and 5 bases, there was a span of 4 bases. CDR1 is SQVTM and CDR2 is ANQGSEA in the germline V gene. The CDR3, as DNA: TGCAGCGTTGCCGGAGATACGCAGTATTTT. Translating gives CSVAGDTQYF.

This sequence joins TRBV5-1 and TRBJ1-2; 7 bases align to TRBD1. The germline gives CDR1 SGHRS, CDR2 YFSETQ. The trim removed 0 bases at V and 3 bases at J, leaving 8 bases unmatched. CDR3 size: 16 residues. CDR3 bases: TGCGCCAGCAGCTTGGACGGACCGGGACAGTACTATGGCTACACCTTC. Its translation is CASSLDGPGQYYGYTF.

This clone was seen once. The chain combines TRBV27 with TRBJ2-1; 10 nucleotides agree with TRBD2. V was pared by 2 bases and J by 7 bases, with 5 bases of the junction left unmatched. Germline-derived CDR1 and CDR2 are MNHEY and SMNVEV (reference sequence). There are 15 residues in the CDR3. The CDR3 nucleotides are TGTGCCAGCAGTTTAGGGGGACTAGCGTCAAATGAGCAGTTCTTC. Its translation: CASSLGGLASNEQFF.

The rearrangement joins TRBV2 to TRBJ2-7, with 7 nucleotides matching TRBD2. CDR3 length equals 15 residues. V lost 7 bases and J lost 2; bases outside the gene matches: 11. In germline, CDR1 is SNHLY, CDR2 FYNNEI. CDR3 amino acids: CASMRLGGGAYEQYF. The CDR3 region has the DNA TGTGCCAGCATGCGGCTCGGCGGGGGAGCCTACGAGCAGTACTTC. The whole variable domain, filled in from reference TRBV2 and TRBJ2-7, reads EPEVTQTPSHQVTQMGQEVILRCVPISNHLYFYWYRQILGQKVEFLVSFYNNEISEKSEIFDDQFSVERPDGSNFTLKIRSTKLEDSAMYFCASMRLGGGAYEQYFGPGTRLTVT.

This clone was seen a single time. V and J are TRBV18 and TRBJ2-7; weak D call: TRBD2 (6 bases). Germline V gene lookup returns CDR1 KGHSH and CDR2 LQKENI. There are 14 residues in the CDR3. Trimming took 3 bases from V and 2 from J, leaving 11 bases between them. As DNA, the CDR3 is TGTGCCAGCTCACCGGGGGGATCAGCCTACGAGCAGTACTTC. It specifies CASSPGGSAYEQYF.

The chain is built from TRBV9 and TRBJ2-1; 12 nucleotides match TRBD2. In germline, CDR1 is SGDLS, CDR2 YYNGEE. With 0 bases clipped from V and 7 bases from J, the junction kept 8 bases outside the gene matches. This CDR3 has 17 residues. CDR3: CASSVALAGGSANEQFF. CDR3 in DNA: TGTGCCAGCAGCGTAGCCCTAGCGGGAGGGAGTGCGAATGAGCAGTTCTTC. Supplemented by reference TRBV9 and TRBJ2-1, the full variable domain reads DSGVTQTPKHLITATGQRVTLRCSPRSGDLSVYWYQQSLDQGLQFLIQYYNGEERAKGNILERFSAQQFPDLHSELNLSSLELGDSALYFCASSVALAGGSANEQFFGPGTRLTVL.

The chain is built from TRBV7-2 and TRBJ2-1; 8 bases map to TRBD2. In germline, CDR1 is SGHTA, CDR2 FQGNSA. The CDR3 totals 15 residues. Losses at the gene ends were 5 bases for V and 5 bases for J; bases not matched to a gene: 8. The chain's CDR3 is CASSPQSGGNNEQFF. In DNA, the CDR3 is TGTGCCAGCAGCCCCCAATCGGGGGGGAACAATGAGCAGTTCTTC.

The gene calls are TRBV6-1 and TRBJ1-3; 10 bases fit TRBD1. After removal of 3 bases from V and 4 bases from J, the junction contained 3 bases not matched to a gene. Germline V lookup: CDR1 MNHNS, CDR2 SASEGT. There are 15 residues in the CDR3. CDR3 sequence: CASSETGGGGNTIYF. CDR3 sequence (DNA): TGTGCCAGCAGTGAGACAGGGGGCGGGGGAAACACCATATATTTT.

The chain links TRBV30 to TRBJ1-5, with D unclear. The V gene lost 0 bases and the J gene lost 6 bases, with 12 bases spanning the gap. The CDR3 spans 14 residues. Germline V gene sequence: CDR1 GTSNPN, CDR2 SVGIG (reference sequence). The CDR3 coding sequence is TGTGCCTGGAGTGTCTTACATGGAGGTCAGCCCCAGCATTTT. Residues: CAWSVLHGGQPQHF. Full variable domain (outside the CDR3, taken from reference TRBV30 and TRBJ1-5): SQTIHQWPATLVQPVGSPLSLECTVEGTSNPNLYWYRQAAGRGLQLLFYSVGIGQISSEVPQNLSASRPQDRQFILSSKKLLLSDSGFYLCAWSVLHGGQPQHFGDGTRLSIL.

The CDR3 spells CASSPERPGLAQETQYF. Written as DNA, the CDR3 is TGTGCCAGCAGTCCTGAAAGACCGGGACTAGCGCAAGAGACCCAGTACTTC. V and J are TRBV2 and TRBJ2-5; 10 nucleotides line up with TRBD2. Germline values: CDR1 SNHLY, CDR2 FYNNEI. The ends lost 5 bases at V and 2 bases at J; junction bases unmatched: 11. This CDR3 comprises 17 residues. The full variable domain, in which reference TRBV2 and TRBJ2-5 provide the parts outside the CDR3, is EPEVTQTPSHQVTQMGQEVILRCVPISNHLYFYWYRQILGQKVEFLVSFYNNEISEKSEIFDDQFSVERPDGSNFTLKIRSTKLEDSAMYFCASSPERPGLAQETQYFGPGTRLLVL.

V usage is TRBV6-6 and J usage is TRBJ1-1; unclear D gene. V lost 10 bases and J 6 bases, leaving 18 bases between the germline ends. The germline V gene encodes CDR1 MNHNY and CDR2 SVGAGI (reference sequence). This CDR3 has 13 residues. This chain's CDR3 is CATRDGGRAEAFF. CDR3 bases: TGTGCCACCAGAGATGGAGGGAGGGCTGAAGCTTTCTTT.

This clone was observed once. The chain is built from TRBV27 and TRBJ2-7; 10 positions agree with TRBD1. Germline trimming cut 3 bases from V and 7 bases from J; bases unmatched to any gene: 9. CDR1 and CDR2 from the germline V gene are MNHEY and SMNVEV (reference sequence). CDR3 length: 15 amino acids. DNA of the CDR3: TGTGCCAGCAGTTTTAGGGGACAGGGGATGTTGGAGCAGTACTTC. Its protein product is CASSFRGQGMLEQYF.

This clone occurred once. V and J are TRBV6-5 and TRBJ1-3, with D unclear. Germline CDR1 is MNHEY and CDR2 is SVGAGI. V lost 8 bases, J lost 2 bases, and 7 bases lay in between. The CDR3 contains 12 residues. This chain's CDR3 is CASRGPGNTIYF. CDR3 in DNA: TGTGCCAGCCGAGGCCCTGGAAACACCATATATTTT.

The chain joins TRBV2 to TRBJ2-1; 11 nucleotides match TRBD1. The CDR3 sequence is 13 residues long. The V segment lost 9 bases and the J segment 9 bases; nucleotides outside the gene matches: 7. The germline CDR1 and CDR2 sequences are SNHLY and FYNNEI. The CDR3 DNA reads as TGTGCCAGTGGACAGGGGGCGTTGGGTGAGCAGTTCTTC. Amino acid sequence: CASGQGALGEQFF.

CDR3: CASDRDRGNQPQHF. The CDR3 DNA reads TGTGCCAGCGACCGGGACAGGGGAAATCAGCCCCAGCATTTT. The chain recombines TRBV6-1 with TRBJ1-5; 10 nucleotides line up with TRBD1. This CDR3 is 14 amino acids long. Germline CDR1 is MNHNS and CDR2 is SASEGT. V lost 8 bases to trimming and J lost 4 bases; unmatched junction nucleotides: 5.

This chain joins TRBV7-2 and TRBJ1-1, with a possible D match to TRBD1 (5 bases). V was trimmed by 1 base and J by 0 bases, leaving 6 bases between them. The germline gives CDR1 SGHTA, CDR2 FQGNSA. The CDR3 has 14 residues. Here the CDR3 reads CASSLGQMNTEAFF. Here the CDR3 DNA reads TGTGCCAGCAGCTTAGGACAGATGAACACTGAAGCTTTCTTT.

The J gene is TRBJ1-1, the V gene TRBV2; D remains unclear. With 3 bases removed from V and 6 bases from J, the gap between germline ends came to 20 bases. The CDR3 totals 16 residues. Germline lookup yields CDR1 SNHLY and CDR2 FYNNEI. CDR3 in DNA: TGTGCCAGCAGTGACAGAACAATCGCGGGTTTGCCTGAAGCTTTCTTT. This translates into CASSDRTIAGLPEAFF.

This rearrangement joins TRBV9 to TRBJ1-1; no clear D. The germline V and J ends were trimmed by 3 bases and 4 bases, with 7 bases remaining between them. Germline CDR1 is SGDLS and CDR2 is YYNGEE. The CDR3 is 12 residues long. In DNA, the CDR3 is TGTGCCAGCAGCGCCGCCGGCACTGAAGCTTTCTTT. Translation gives CASSAAGTEAFF.

The CDR3 DNA follows: TGTGCCCGGCGGACGGACAGCTTCTATGGCTACACCTTC. Amino acid sequence: CARRTDSFYGYTF. The rearrangement joins TRBV30 to TRBJ1-2, with a tentative D call TRBD1 (6 bases). Germline V gene lookup returns CDR1 GTSNPN and CDR2 SVGIG (reference sequence). The ends were cut back, 8 bases at V and 4 bases at J, with 17 bases in the middle. This CDR3 spans 13 amino acids.

The gene calls are TRBV12-5 and TRBJ2-2; 10 nucleotides agree with TRBD1. CDR1 LGHNT and CDR2 FRNRAP come from the germline V gene. This CDR3 spans 17 amino acids. J lost 2 bases, V lost 4 bases, and 7 bases had no gene match. The CDR3: CASGSPRQGANTGELFF. The CDR3 bases are TGTGCTAGTGGTTCACCGAGACAGGGGGCCAACACCGGGGAGCTGTTTTTT. The full variable domain, with the rest looked up from reference TRBV12-5 and TRBJ2-2, is DARVTQTPRHKVTEMGQEVTMRCQPILGHNTVFWYRQTMMQGLELLAYFRNRAPLDDSGMPKDRFSAEMPDATLATLKIQPSEPRDSAVYFCASGSPRQGANTGELFFGEGSRLTVL.

A word on this clone: One end of the junction varies from germline; a read error may be responsible. The V gene is TRBV7-7, the J gene TRBJ1-1; D gene ambiguous. Germline-derived CDR1 and CDR2 are SSHAT and FNYEAQ (reference sequence). The CDR3 is 18 residues long. The CDR3 spells CASSSIEADCRFGREAFF. The CDR3 DNA reads TGTGCTAGCAGCTCCATAGAGGCGGACTGCCGGTTCGGTCGTGAAGCTTTCTTT. Full variable domain (rest looked up from reference TRBV7-7 and TRBJ1-1): GAGVSQSPRYKVTKRGQDVTLRCDPISSHATLYWYQQALGQGPEFLTYFNYEAQPDKSGLPSDRFSAERPEGSISTLTIQRTEQRDSAMYRCASSSIEADCRFGREAFFGQGTRLTVV.

This chain joins TRBV7-9 and TRBJ1-5; 9 bases map to TRBD1. The CDR3 contains 15 residues. The V segment lost 4 bases and the J segment 8 bases; nucleotides outside the gene matches: 9. From germline, CDR1 is SEHNR and CDR2 FQNEAQ (reference sequence). The CDR3 DNA follows: TGTGCCAGCAGCTCGGGACAGGGAAGTGGCAAGCCCCAGCATTTT. This translates into CASSSGQGSGKPQHF.

CDR3 residues: CASSQAAGTSATSTDTQYF. Here the CDR3 DNA reads TGTGCCAGCAGCCAAGCCGCCGGGACTAGCGCCACATCCACAGATACGCAGTATTTT. The chain has TRBV4-2 and TRBJ2-3; 10 bases are a match to TRBD2. CDR3 length: 19 amino acids. Germline V CDR1 and CDR2: LGHNA, YNFKEQ. The J segment lost 2 bases and the V segment lost 1 base, leaving 12 bases of the junction unmatched.

This clone was recorded only once. The V call is TRBV30, the J call TRBJ2-7, with D unresolved. Per germline, CDR1 GTSNPN and CDR2 SVGIG (reference sequence). Trimming shortened V by 0 bases and J by 2 bases, and 17 bases separated the two germline ends. The CDR3 has 16 amino acids. The CDR3 region is CAWSVRGTNWPYEQYF. The CDR3 DNA is TGTGCCTGGAGTGTACGAGGAACTAACTGGCCCTACGAGCAGTACTTC.

The chain recombines TRBV7-9 with TRBJ1-5; TRBD1 might be the D (5 bases). Trimming shortened V by 0 bases and J by 5 bases, and 14 bases separated the two germline ends. The CDR3 is 16 amino acids. CDR1 is SEHNR, CDR2 FQNEAQ, per germline (reference sequence). The CDR3: CASSLAGRAPHQPQHF. CDR3 DNA sequence: TGTGCCAGCAGCTTAGCGGGCAGGGCCCCCCATCAGCCCCAGCATTTT.

Only one count was recorded for this clone. One end of the junction fails to match germline, which may point to a read error. The chain recombines TRBV7-8 with TRBJ1-2; D may be TRBD1 (6 bases). Germline assignment: CDR1 SGHVS and CDR2 FQNEAQ. The CDR3 extends over 11 amino acids. The CDR3 spells CASGGGYDYTF. CDR3 nucleotide sequence: TGTGCCAGCGGGGGCGGCTATGACTACACCTTC.